The clone carrying this TCR beta chain was recorded only once. The data originate from a study of CD8 T cells in Susac syndrome. Germline V lookup: CDR1 MNHNS, CDR2 SASEGT. The CDR3 has 19 amino acids. V was cut by 5 bases and J by 0 bases, with 22 bases left in between. RNA totalling roughly 0.45 to 1 ug underwent reverse transcription with random hexamers. Coverage of TCR beta CDR3 amplification by immunoSEQ multiplex PCR extended to 54 Vbeta and 13 Jbeta. Via MiXCR, TCRdb re-called the immunoSEQ multiplex PCR reads, giving one row per CDR3 protein. This table has a few hundred thousand distinct CDR3 sequences, 70% to 90% appearing once.

Sample: CD8+ T cells from PBMCs. The chain combines TRBV6-1 with TRBJ2-2; D remains unclear. The clonotype originates from a human donor with multiple sclerosis. CDR3 loop: CASSPPLANLPSNTGELFF. The DNA for the CDR3 is TGTGCCAGCAGTCCTCCTTTAGCTAACCTTCCTTCGAACACCGGGGAGCTGTTTTTT.